This TCR beta chain originates from a study of regulatory T cells in long-lasting Graves disease. To make TCR beta libraries, researchers used iRepertoire HTBI primers and Arm-PCR of CDR3 regions. TCRdb reprocessed the multiplex PCR reads via MiXCR and lists one record per CDR3 protein. Here the sample spans some 600,000 distinct CDR3 sequences, 16% being singletons. V shed 7 bases and J shed 1 base, with 14 bases lying between them. The CDR3 contains 15 residues. Germline CDR1 reads LNHDA; CDR2 reads SQIVND (reference sequence). Time point described: newly diagnosed GD, antithyroid drugs for less than 3 months. The TCR library was made from RNA extracted from PBMCs. This sample was shared with a second study, whose subject was T cells in Graves' hyperthyroidism and ophthalmopathy.

Sequences were derived from peripheral blood mononuclear cells (PBMCs), sampled at new diagnosis, from a patient treated with antithyroid drugs. The chain combines TRBV19 with TRBJ2-1; no clear D gene. The origin of this receptor is a man younger than 35 with Graves disease. The CDR3 bases are TGTGCCAGTACCCCCACTTTGGGTTCCTACAATGAGCAGTTCTTC. Translating it yields CASTPTLGSYNEQFF.